The next 7 T cell receptor beta chains were all read from a single sample in a study of neurological immune-mediated disorders. Time point of the sample: longitudinal time-point 2. TCRdb analysed the 5' RACE reads with MiXCR anew, one entry per CDR3 protein. Among around 49,000 distinct CDR3 sequences listed, roughly 13% were seen once. The material sequenced was PBMCs. These receptors originate from a male donor with HTLV-1-associated myelopathy (HAM/TSP).

With regard to this clonotype: A much larger clone is a single base away; this may be a read error. The V call is TRBV5-4, the J call TRBJ2-7; weak D call: TRBD2 (5 bases). Germline loops: CDR1 SGHNT, CDR2 YYREEE (reference sequence). This CDR3 comprises 13 residues. V shed 4 bases and J shed 7 bases, with 15 bases lying between them. The CDR3 coding sequence is TGTGCCAGCAGCCTACAGACCCGGAGGGAGCAGTACTTC. It codes for CASSLQTRREQYF.

The J gene is TRBJ1-2, the V gene TRBV19; 8 bases align to TRBD1. The CDR3 is made up of 14 amino acids. V was pared by 8 bases and J by 4 bases, with 9 bases of the junction left unmatched. Germline V gene sequence: CDR1 LNHDA, CDR2 SQIVND (reference sequence). The DNA of the CDR3 is TGTGCCAGTGCCTGGACAGGGACCAGCTATGGCTACACCTTC. Its protein product is CASAWTGTSYGYTF.

On this clonotype: One end of the junction fails to match germline, which may point to a read error. J is TRBJ1-2 and V is TRBV5-5; TRBD1 matches 8 bases. The CDR3 has 13 amino acids. Germline CDR1 reads SGHKS; CDR2 reads YYEKEE (reference sequence). The CDR3 nucleotides read TGTGTCAGCATCTTGACAGGGGAAAGTGGCTACACCTTC. Residues: CVSILTGESGYTF. Filled out from reference TRBV5-5 and TRBJ1-2, the complete variable domain reads DAGVTQSPTHLIKTRGQQVTLRCSPISGHKSVSWYQQVLGQGPQFIFQYYEKEERGRGNFPDRFSARQFPNYSSELNVNALLLGDSALYLCVSILTGESGYTFGSGTRLTVV.

This clonotype is medium-sized (0.01 to 0.1%) within its sample. V and J are TRBV20-1 and TRBJ1-5; tentatively, D is TRBD1 (6 bases). Germline CDR1 reads DFQATT; CDR2 reads SNEGSKA (reference sequence). With 1 base removed from V and 7 bases from J, the gap between germline ends came to 17 bases. This CDR3 region has 15 residues. CDR3 nucleotides: TGCAGTGCTAGAGTAGGGGCAGGGGAGCGGCAGCCCCAGCATTTT. It encodes CSARVGAGERQPQHF.

In its sample, this clonotype was seen many times. V usage is TRBV9 and J usage is TRBJ2-5; 8 positions match TRBD2. V trimming: 3 bases; J trimming: 3 bases; junction bases outside the gene matches: 7. CDR1 and CDR2 (germline): SGDLS, YYNGEE. The CDR3 loop spans 15 amino acids. The CDR3 here is CASSARLATEETQYF. The CDR3, as DNA: TGTGCCAGCAGCGCCCGACTAGCGACGGAAGAGACCCAGTACTTC.

This clonotype showed up many times. V and J are TRBV7-9 and TRBJ2-5; 10 bases fit TRBD1. Germline V gene sequence: CDR1 SEHNR, CDR2 FQNEAQ (reference sequence). The CDR3 loop spans 15 amino acids. The J segment lost 1 base and the V segment lost 1 base, leaving 0 bases of the junction unmatched. DNA for the CDR3: TGTGCCAGCAGCTTAGGGACAGGGGGCCAAGAGACCCAGTACTTC. As protein: CASSLGTGGQETQYF.

This clonotype has a count of ten or more. One end of the junction does not line up with germline, which may come from a read error. The gene calls are TRBV5-5 and TRBJ2-7, with 8 bases identical to TRBD1. From germline, CDR1 is SGHKS and CDR2 YYEKEE (reference sequence). This CDR3 contains 12 residues. The CDR3, as DNA: TGTGCCAGCAGTTTGGGACAGGACGAGCAGTACTTC. Its translation: CASSLGQDEQYF.